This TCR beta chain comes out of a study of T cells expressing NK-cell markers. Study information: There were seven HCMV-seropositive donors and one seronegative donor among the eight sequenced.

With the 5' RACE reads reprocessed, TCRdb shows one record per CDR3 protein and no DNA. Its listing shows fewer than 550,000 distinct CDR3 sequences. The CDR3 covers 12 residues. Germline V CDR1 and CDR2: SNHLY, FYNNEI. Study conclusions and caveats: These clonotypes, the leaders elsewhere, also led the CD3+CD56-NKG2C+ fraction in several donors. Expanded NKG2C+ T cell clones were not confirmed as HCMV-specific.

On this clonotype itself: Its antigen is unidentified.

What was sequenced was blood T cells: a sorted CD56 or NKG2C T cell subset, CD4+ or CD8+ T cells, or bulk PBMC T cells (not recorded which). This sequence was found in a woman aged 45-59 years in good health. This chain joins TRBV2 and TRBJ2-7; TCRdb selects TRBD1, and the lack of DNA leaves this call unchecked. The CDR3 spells CASSESHYEQYF.